The T cell receptor (beta chain) described here comes from a study of T cells expressing NK-cell markers. Study-level background: Underlying the TCR beta repertoires were sorted CD3+CD56+NKG2C+, CD3+CD56+NKG2C- and CD3+CD56-NKG2C+ T cells.

A word on this clonotype: Its specificity is not known.

With UMIs, 5'RACE template switching was used to make TCR beta cDNA. TCRdb reanalyzed the 5' RACE reads, giving one entry per CDR3 protein sequence and no DNA. This table holds 140,000 to 150,000 distinct CDR3 sequences. Whole-study results and caveats: Roughly six donors showed dominant NKG2C+ clonotypes comprising about 1.0-7.5% of their CD8+ T cells.

The origin of this receptor is a man aged 18-30 years in good health. The sample was blood T cells: a sorted CD56 or NKG2C T cell subset, CD4+ or CD8+ T cells, or bulk PBMC T cells (not recorded which).

CDR3 in amino acids: CASSSDLSYEQFF. The chain recombines TRBV27 with TRBJ2-1. Germline loops: CDR1 MNHEY, CDR2 SMNVEV (reference sequence). This CDR3 is 13 amino acids long.